This T cell receptor (beta chain) is from a study of cytomegalovirus exposure and HLA in healthy donors. Study-wide points: Sequencing likely generated an artifact that appeared as a cluster of highly shared sequence variants. A list of roughly 160 TCR beta chains associated with cytomegalovirus was given. TCR beta sequences reportedly predicted most subjects' HLA-A and HLA-B alleles accurately. TCR beta V- and J-gene trimming, according to a later analysis, was linked to a missense DCLRE1C variant.

PCR primers comprised 60 Vbeta and 13 Jbeta primers. The repertoire was sequenced with immunoSEQ multiplex PCR; TCRdb's copy has only in-frame clones and lacks some. The data show 150,000 or so clones, more than 80% seen once. CDR1 GTSNPN and CDR2 SVGIG come from the germline V gene (reference sequence). The germline V and J ends were trimmed by 1 base and 7 bases, with 16 bases remaining between them. The CDR3 is 14 amino acids. With respect to this clone: The target antigen is unknown.

The origin of this receptor is a woman aged 18-29 years in good health and CMV-seropositive. The rearrangement uses TRBV30 and TRBJ2-5, with D maybe TRBD2 (6 bases). Sequences were obtained from PBMCs. CDR3 region: CAWSAVGISGTQYF. CDR3 in DNA: TGTGCCTGGAGTGCCGTTGGAATTAGCGGGACCCAGTACTTC.